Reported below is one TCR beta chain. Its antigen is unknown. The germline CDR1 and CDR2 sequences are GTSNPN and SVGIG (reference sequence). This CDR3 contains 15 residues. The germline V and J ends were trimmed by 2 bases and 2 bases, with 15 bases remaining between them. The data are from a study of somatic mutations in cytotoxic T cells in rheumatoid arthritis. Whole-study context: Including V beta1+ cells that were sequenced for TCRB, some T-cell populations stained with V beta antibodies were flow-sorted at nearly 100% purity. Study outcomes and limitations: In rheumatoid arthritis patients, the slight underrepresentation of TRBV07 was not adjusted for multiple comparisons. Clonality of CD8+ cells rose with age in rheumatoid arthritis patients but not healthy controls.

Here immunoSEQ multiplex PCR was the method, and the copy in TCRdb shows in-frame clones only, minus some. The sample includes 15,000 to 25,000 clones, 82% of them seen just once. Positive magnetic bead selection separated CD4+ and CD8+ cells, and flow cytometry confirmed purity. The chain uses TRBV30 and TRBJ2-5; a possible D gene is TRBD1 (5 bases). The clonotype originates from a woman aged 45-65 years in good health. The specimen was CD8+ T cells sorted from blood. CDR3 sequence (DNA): TGTGCCTGGAGTCAGCTAGGGGTCGCTCAAGAGACCCAGTACTTC. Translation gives CAWSQLGVAQETQYF. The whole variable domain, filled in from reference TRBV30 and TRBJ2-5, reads SQTIHQWPATLVQPVGSPLSLECTVEGTSNPNLYWYRQAAGRGLQLLFYSVGIGQISSEVPQNLSASRPQDRQFILSSKKLLLSDSGFYLCAWSQLGVAQETQYFGPGTRLLVL.